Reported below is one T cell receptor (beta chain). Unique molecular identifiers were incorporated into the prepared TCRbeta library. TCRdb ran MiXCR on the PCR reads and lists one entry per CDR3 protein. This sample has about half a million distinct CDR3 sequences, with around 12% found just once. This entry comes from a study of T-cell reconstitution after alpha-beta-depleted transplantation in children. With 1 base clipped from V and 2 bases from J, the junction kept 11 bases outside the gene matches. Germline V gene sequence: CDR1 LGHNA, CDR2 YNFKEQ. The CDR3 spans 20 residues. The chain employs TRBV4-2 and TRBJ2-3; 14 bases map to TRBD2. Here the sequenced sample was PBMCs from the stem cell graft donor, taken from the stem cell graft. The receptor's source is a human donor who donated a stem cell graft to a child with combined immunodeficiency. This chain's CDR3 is CASSQAYPGLAGADTDTQYF. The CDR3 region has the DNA TGTGCCAGCAGCCAAGCTTACCCGGGACTAGCGGGGGCCGACACAGATACGCAGTATTTT.